The entry below gives a single TCR beta chain sequence along with its context. Which antigen it targets is not known. No base quality values were provided; no much bigger clone lies one nucleotide off. All of the isolated RNA was reverse transcribed with the High Capacity cDNA Reverse Transcription Kit, so expressed TCRB transcripts were sequenced. Deep immunoSEQ sequencing was performed on naive, central memory and regulatory T cell samples, with an average of roughly 3.5 million total reads per sample. After sorted cells were lysed in RLT buffer, RNA was extracted with DNase-treated RNeasy Micro or Mini kits, with the choice depending on cell number. Each cell subset was processed separately to prevent cross-contamination, with patient and healthy donor samples processed together. TCRB sequences were amplified from cDNA with the immunoSEQ multiplex PCR, producing 87-bp fragments spanning the CDR3 region. Amplicons were sequenced on the Illumina HiSeq platform. Under the source paper's analysis protocol: Synthetic template baselines were used to correct PCR bias computationally, reads within Hamming distance 2 were collapsed, and singletons that could not be merged were discarded. Reads were aligned against IMGT to assign V, D and J genes, CDR3 length and insertions or deletions at six rearrangement sites. Within each subset, clonotype counts were normalized to sorted cell number, after which true diversity and Gini coefficients were computed with the tcR R package. The overlap coefficient, calculated on TCRB nucleotide sequences, was used to quantify repertoire sharing. As a proxy for the pre-selection repertoire, out-of-frame TCRB sequences from naive cells were analyzed. TCRdb re-hosts the immuneACCESS table, in-frame sequences only. Its copies lack some clones; in the studies checked, an unresolved V gene accounts for under half of them, and the cause for the rest is not known. D and trimming were read from the DNA, whereas the V and J calls and clone size are those reported in that table. The sample records about 650,000 clones, roughly 12% of which are singletons. Roughly 0.11% of the sample comes from the top ten.

Trimming takes 3 bases from V and 2 bases from J, and the germline ends sit 11 bases apart. Taken from the germline V gene, the CDR1 and CDR2 loops are SGHTA and FQGNSA. The CDR3 numbers 14 residues from cysteine through phenylalanine. Just the 42-base CDR3 DNA is kept, in frame starting at base 1. The data derive from a study of beta chain features in type 1 diabetes (dated by TCRdb to between 2018 and 2020). About the investigation overall: Mean age, gender distribution, total cell number and subset yield were not different between patients and healthy donors. A total of under 120,000,000 sorted cells were examined across all samples, and RNA yield correlated strongly with the number of cells per subset. In the study, TCRB repertoires of sorted circulating CD4+ T cell subsets from recently diagnosed type 1 diabetes patients were compared with those of matched healthy donors. Naive and central memory subsets were obtained from all 28 donors, but regulatory and stem cell-like memory subsets were isolated from only 8 patients and about 8 healthy donors.

Findings and caveats that apply to the study as a whole: Shorter templates might have been favored by PCR, but patient and control samples were amplified and corrected together, so both groups would have been affected equally by any skew. In all four CD4+ subsets, TCRB CDR3 length was moderately but significantly shorter in type 1 diabetes patients. Naive, central memory and regulatory TCRB repertoires appeared to be more similar among patients than among healthy donors. At VDJ recombination sites, type 1 diabetes patients had fewer insertions and more deleted nucleotides, which implies abnormalities in thymic rearrangement. Because the HLA sub-analyses included only small numbers of individuals, any influence of HLA type on TCRB rearrangement was left unresolved. Because cDNA rather than genomic DNA was sequenced, highly expressing activated cells could have been over-represented, although no difference in activation and CD3 levels was found between groups.

Each donor gave one peripheral blood draw, roughly 0.11 L on average, collected into heparinised tubes. A BD FACSAria II was used to sort naive, central memory, regulatory and stem cell-like memory CD4+ T cells with a panel that included CD45RO, CCR7, CD25, CD127, CD95 and CD27. Purity was above 95% for every sorted population. PBMCs were separated immediately by Lymphoprep density gradient centrifugation and were stained directly, without being cultured. So that batch effects would be minimized, each experiment stained and sorted samples in pairs, pairing one healthy donor with one patient. The sequencing sample was made of naive CD4+ T cells from blood. The sample's cell subset or site label is to be understood as: true naive CD4+ T cells. The source of this sequence is a man aged 25-40 years with type 1 diabetes. Recombination linked TRBV7-2 to TRBJ2-7; a confident D gene designation cannot be given. In nucleotides, the sequence is TGTGCCAGCAGCTTTGTCCCTCTTACCTACGAGCAGTACTTC. It translates as CASSFVPLTYEQYF. With the portions outside the CDR3 filled from the reference TRBV7-2 and TRBJ2-7 genes, the complete variable region becomes GAGVSQSPSNKVTEKGKDVELRCDPISGHTALYWYRQSLGQGLEFLIYFQGNSAPDKSGLPSDRFSAERTGGSVSTLTIQRTQQEDSAVYLCASSFVPLTYEQYFGPGTRLTVT.